This is a list of T cell receptor beta chains from one sample in a study of T cell responses to AZD1222 COVID-19 vaccine. This table comes from immunoSEQ multiplex PCR, and its TCRdb copy is limited to in-frame clones, with some not included. In the table there are about 100,000 clones, 87% of which are singletons. The input for sequencing was peripheral blood, taken on day 0 of MenACWY control vaccination. These receptors all come from an adult in good health. Each CDR3 is given with its conserved first and last residue. The D gene is left open where the match is weak. The size entry is marked missing in some rows and otherwise reads once, few, many or a size class.

size,D,length,J,V,DNA,CDR3
NA,NA,17,TRBJ2-3,TRBV6-1,TGTGCCAGCAGTGAATGGGGTGGAGGGGATAACACAGATACGCAGTATTTT,CASSEWGGGDNTDTQYF
once,NA,13,TRBJ2-5,TRBV9,TGTGCCAGCAGCGTAGGCGCCCAAGAGACCCAGTACTTC,CASSVGAQETQYF
NA,TRBD2,17,TRBJ2-3,TRBV4-1,TGCGCCAGCAGCCAAGGGTTAGCGGGGCCCCGCACAGATACGCAGTATTTT,CASSQGLAGPRTDTQYF
NA,NA,14,TRBJ1-1,TRBV7-2,TGTGCCAGCAGCTTAGGACAGGTGAACACTGAAGCTTTCTTT,CASSLGQVNTEAFF
NA,NA,15,TRBJ1-1,TRBV11-2,TGTGCCAGCACCTCACTAAAGGGGCGAAACACTGAAGCTTTCTTT,CASTSLKGRNTEAFF
NA,TRBD2,15,TRBJ2-5,TRBV19,TGTGCCAGTAGTATACAGAGCGGGGTACAAGAGACCCAGTACTTC,CASSIQSGVQETQYF
NA,NA,13,TRBJ2-7,TRBV11-2,TGTGCCAGCAGCTCAATCAGAACGCTGGAGCAGTACTTC,CASSSIRTLEQYF
NA,NA,13,TRBJ2-3,TRBV27,TGTGCCAGCAGTTTCGAATCCACAGATACGCAGTATTTT,CASSFESTDTQYF
NA,TRBD1,14,TRBJ1-5,TRBV19,TGTGCCGGGGGAGGGGGACAGGGAAATCAGCCCCAGCATTTT,CAGGGGQGNQPQHF
NA,NA,14,TRBJ2-7,TRBV7-6,TGTGCCAGCAGCTTAGGAGGGAAAAGGTCCGAGCAGTACTTC,CASSLGGKRSEQYF
NA,TRBD1,17,TRBJ1-3,TRBV28,TGTGCCAGCAGTTCACCTTACACAGGGGGTGGCACGAACACCATATATTTT,CASSSPYTGGGTNTIYF
once,NA,13,TRBJ1-2,TRBV4-1,TGCGCCAGCAGCACCCTGGTGGACTATGGCTACACCTTC,CASSTLVDYGYTF
NA,NA,16,TRBJ2-3,TRBV5-8,TGTGCCAGCAGCCCCTCACGTATTCTAGCAACAGATACGCAGTATTTT,CASSPSRILATDTQYF
NA,TRBD1,14,TRBJ1-5,TRBV5-6,TGTGCCAGCAGCTTTGGGACAGTGGGTACAACTCCGCATTTT,CASSFGTVGTTPHF
NA,NA,13,TRBJ1-1,TRBV10-3,TGTGCCATTTTCCCGTCGCGACCCGTAGGTGCTTTCTTT,CAIFPSRPVGAFF
NA,TRBD2,15,TRBJ2-5,TRBV7-2,TGTGCCAGCAGCCTAGCGGGGGGGTACCAAGAGACCCAGTACTTC,CASSLAGGYQETQYF
NA,TRBD1,15,TRBJ2-7,TRBV5-6,TGTGCCAGCAGTAAACCGGGACAGCCAACCTACGAGCAGTACTTC,CASSKPGQPTYEQYF
NA,TRBD1,13,TRBJ1-1,TRBV5-1,TGCGCCAGCAGGGAACAGGGGGACACTGAAGCTTTCTTT,CASREQGDTEAFF
NA,TRBD1,15,TRBJ1-6,TRBV7-2,TGTGCCAGCAGCTTAATCGCAGGGGGCATGTCACCCCTCCACTTT,CASSLIAGGMSPLHF
NA,TRBD1,18,TRBJ1-1,TRBV6-2/TRBV6-3,TGTGCCAGCAGCGGGACAGGGGGAGCACAAGGGATGAACACTGAAGCTTTCTTT,CASSGTGGAQGMNTEAFF
NA,NA,13,TRBJ1-1,TRBV2,TGTGCCAGCAAGCCATGGGATGGGACTGAAGCTTTCTTT,CASKPWDGTEAFF
NA,TRBD1,12,TRBJ1-1,TRBV19,TGTGCCGCACAGGGGTTATACACTGAAGCTTTCTTT,CAAQGLYTEAFF
NA,NA,15,TRBJ1-1,TRBV4-1,TGCGCCAGCAGCCAAGTCTTTGGGGGAGGAACTGAAGCTTTCTTT,CASSQVFGGGTEAFF
NA,TRBD1,14,TRBJ2-3,TRBV27,TGTGCCAGCAGTTTGGGACAGGGGACAGATACGCAGTATTTT,CASSLGQGTDTQYF
NA,NA,15,TRBJ1-2,TRBV5-6,TGTGCCAGCAGCTTGGGGTTTCGGGAGGTAGGCGGCTACACCTTC,CASSLGFREVGGYTF
NA,NA,15,TRBJ2-7,TRBV13,TGTGCCAGCAGCTTAGCCCAGGGAGGTACGAACGAGCAGTACTTC,CASSLAQGGTNEQYF
NA,NA,12,TRBJ1-1,TRBV28,TGTGCCACTAACACAGTGCCCACTGAAGCTTTCTTT,CATNTVPTEAFF
NA,NA,15,TRBJ2-7,TRBV5-1,TGCGCCAGCAGCTTGGAGGGTCCCGGGCCCTACGAGCAGTACTTC,CASSLEGPGPYEQYF
NA,NA,14,TRBJ1-6,TRBV5-1,TGCGCCAGCAGAGAGAGCTCCTATAATTCACCCCTCCACTTT,CASRESSYNSPLHF
NA,TRBD1,19,TRBJ2-2,TRBV27,TGTGCCAGCAGTTTATTTGGGACAGGGGGCTCGTTGGTCGCCGGGGAGCTGTTTTTT,CASSLFGTGGSLVAGELFF
few,NA,13,TRBJ1-5,TRBV12-3/TRBV12-4,TGTGCCAGCAGTATAGAGGGAGATCAGCCCCAGCATTTT,CASSIEGDQPQHF
NA,TRBD2,16,TRBJ2-5,TRBV5-6,TGTGCCAGCAGTGCGCTTTTGGGGACGGGGGGAGAGACCCAGTACTTC,CASSALLGTGGETQYF
NA,NA,11,TRBJ2-7,TRBV11-1,TGTGCCAGCAGCTTAGAGGACGAGCAGTACTTC,CASSLEDEQYF
few,NA,14,TRBJ2-1,TRBV7-8,TGTGCCAGCAGCCAGAAGGGCAGGGAGGATGAGCAGTTCTTC,CASSQKGREDEQFF
NA,TRBD1,15,TRBJ1-5,TRBV28,TGTGCCAGCAGCCCCCAGCAGGGGGCTTATCAGCCCCAGCATTTT,CASSPQQGAYQPQHF
NA,TRBD1,13,TRBJ1-2,TRBV29-1,TGCAGCGTTGAGGTTAGGGGGCTCGGTGGCTACACCTTC,CSVEVRGLGGYTF
NA,NA,17,TRBJ2-1,TRBV7-8,TGTGCCAGCAGCTGGGTTGGCCAGACGGTCACCATGAATGAGCAGTTCTTC,CASSWVGQTVTMNEQFF
once,NA,14,TRBJ1-2,TRBV27,TGTGCCAGCAGTTTAAGAAGGGGTAACTATGGCTACACCTTC,CASSLRRGNYGYTF
NA,NA,14,TRBJ1-2,TRBV2,TGTGCCAGCAGCCAACAGGGTAACCTTTGGGGCTACACCTTC,CASSQQGNLWGYTF
NA,NA,13,TRBJ1-1,TRBV6-2/TRBV6-3,TGTGCCAGCAGTTATGTCGGTGACACTGAAGCTTTCTTT,CASSYVGDTEAFF
NA,NA,17,TRBJ2-3,TRBV7-9,TGTGCCAGCAGCTTAGGGGCCAGCATTACTAGCACAGATACGCAGTATTTT,CASSLGASITSTDTQYF
many,NA,13,TRBJ1-5,TRBV11-2,TGTGCCAGCAGCTTAGGTGTTAATCAGCCCCAGCATTTT,CASSLGVNQPQHF
NA,NA,15,TRBJ1-1,TRBV6-2/TRBV6-3,TGTGCCAGCAGTTATTTTTCCCCCCCGAACACTGAAGCTTTCTTT,CASSYFSPPNTEAFF
NA,NA,14,TRBJ2-2,TRBV7-2,TGTGCCAGCAGCGCACAGGGAAACACCGGGGAGCTGTTTTTT,CASSAQGNTGELFF
NA,NA,13,TRBJ1-1,TRBV7-3,TGTGCCAGCAGCTTCGGGTTTAACACTGAAGCTTTCTTT,CASSFGFNTEAFF
once,NA,16,TRBJ1-1,TRBV5-6,TGTGCCAGCAGCGCCGTGGGGGGGAACATGAACACTGAAGCTTTCTTT,CASSAVGGNMNTEAFF
NA,NA,13,TRBJ2-7,TRBV7-2,TGTGCCAGCAGCCCACAACCGGTGAGTGAGCAGTACTTC,CASSPQPVSEQYF